These 8 T cell receptor beta chains were sequenced from one sample in a study of human T cells and chemical hapten exposure. The sample's time point: pre-sensitization, week 0. Documented treatment: therapeutic diphenylcyclopropenone sensitization with weekly scalp DPC. TCRdb used MiXCR to reprocess the RACE reads, holding one entry per CDR3 protein. Of roughly 110,000 distinct CDR3 sequences listed, about 12% are singletons. The specimen was whole blood, collected in connection with sensitization to the hapten diphenylcyclopropenone (DPC). All receptors derive from a woman aged 45 to 65 with alopecia areata. Some clones in this sample may be carry-over from other donors' samples.

This clonotype has more than one count but fewer than ten. This chain links TRBV10-1 with TRBJ1-6, with D hard to call. The CDR3 has 13 amino acids. Trimming removed 6 bases from V and 8 bases from J, with 11 bases in between. Per the germline V gene, CDR1 is WNHNN and CDR2 is SYGVQD (reference sequence). The CDR3 DNA sequence: TGCGCCAGCAGCCCGGACGGTGATTCACCCCTCCACTTT. Protein sequence: CASSPDGDSPLHF.

This clonotype was detected only a few times. The chain carries TRBV6-5 and TRBJ2-5; D ambiguous. CDR3 size: 15 residues. V was pared by 2 bases and J by 2 bases, with 12 bases between. Germline V CDR1 and CDR2: MNHEY, SVGAGI. The CDR3: CASSYVGGAQETQYF. The CDR3 DNA reads TGTGCCAGCAGTTACGTTGGCGGAGCGCAAGAGACCCAGTACTTC.

This clonotype was seen only a few times. The V call is TRBV19, the J call TRBJ2-3; 12 positions agree with TRBD2. Unmatched junction bases numbered 3, after V lost 5 bases and J lost 0 bases. Germline V gene sequence: CDR1 LNHDA, CDR2 SQIVND (reference sequence). This CDR3 has 16 amino acids. The CDR3 spells CASSRTSGTSTDTQYF. CDR3 nucleotides: TGTGCCAGTAGTCGGACTAGCGGGACTAGCACAGATACGCAGTATTTT.

The chain combines TRBV7-2 with TRBJ2-1; D is unclear. Germline lookup yields CDR1 SGHTA and CDR2 FQGNSA. The CDR3 contains 12 residues. Trimming shortened V by 5 bases and J by 9 bases, and 11 bases separated the two germline ends. The CDR3, as DNA: TGTGCCAGCAGCCTATACGGCGGTGAGCAGTTCTTC. It yields the protein CASSLYGGEQFF.

In its sample, this clonotype was seen a few times. The genes are TRBV5-5 and TRBJ1-1, with D possibly TRBD1 on 6 matching bases. Germline V gene data show CDR1 as SGHKS and CDR2 as YYEKEE (reference sequence). This CDR3 contains 14 residues. Trimming shortened V by 2 bases and J by 0 bases, and 8 bases separated the two germline ends. CDR3 in amino acids: CASSFGGMNTEAFF. In nucleotides, the CDR3 is TGTGCCAGCAGCTTCGGGGGCATGAACACTGAAGCTTTCTTT. Supplemented by reference TRBV5-5 and TRBJ1-1, the full variable domain reads DAGVTQSPTHLIKTRGQQVTLRCSPISGHKSVSWYQQVLGQGPQFIFQYYEKEERGRGNFPDRFSARQFPNYSSELNVNALLLGDSALYLCASSFGGMNTEAFFGQGTRLTVV.

There are a few counts of this clonotype. This rearrangement joins TRBV29-1 to TRBJ1-1; D might be TRBD1 (6 bases). Germline CDR1 reads SQVTM; CDR2 reads ANQGSEA. CDR3 length: 14 residues. V was trimmed by 7 bases and J by 0 bases, leaving 15 bases between them. CDR3 coding DNA: TGCAGCGGCGGGCGGGGGCTAATGAACACTGAAGCTTTCTTT. Its translation: CSGGRGLMNTEAFF.

V is TRBV29-1 and J is TRBJ2-5; possibly TRBD1 for D (5 bases). The germline gives CDR1 SQVTM, CDR2 ANQGSEA. Deletions cut 7 bases from V and 1 base from J, with 10 bases between. This CDR3 is built from 12 residues. Here the CDR3 reads CSGRTGQETQYF. CDR3 coding DNA: TGCAGCGGACGCACAGGCCAAGAGACCCAGTACTTC. The full variable domain, with the rest looked up from reference TRBV29-1 and TRBJ2-5, is SAVISQKPSRDICQRGTSLTIQCQVDSQVTMMFWYRQQPGQSLTLIATANQGSEATYESGFVIDKFPISRPNLTFSTLTVSNMSPEDSSIYLCSGRTGQETQYFGPGTRLLVL.

With respect to this clonotype: A much larger clone sits a single nucleotide away, making a read error possible. J is TRBJ2-1 and V is TRBV11-3; the D call may be TRBD1 or TRBD2 (6 bases each). Germline V gives CDR1 SGHNT, CDR2 YENEEA. This CDR3 has 15 amino acids. CDR3: CVSSLGGTQRNEQFF. As DNA, the CDR3 is TGTGTCAGCAGCCTAGGGGGGACCCAGAGGAATGAGCAGTTCTTC. Full variable domain (rest looked up from reference TRBV11-3 and TRBJ2-1): EAGVVQSPRYKIIEKKQPVAFWCNPISGHNTLYWYLQNLGQGPELLIRYENEEAVDDSQLPKDRFSAERLKGVDSTLKIQPAELGDSAVYLCVSSLGGTQRNEQFFGPGTRLTVL.